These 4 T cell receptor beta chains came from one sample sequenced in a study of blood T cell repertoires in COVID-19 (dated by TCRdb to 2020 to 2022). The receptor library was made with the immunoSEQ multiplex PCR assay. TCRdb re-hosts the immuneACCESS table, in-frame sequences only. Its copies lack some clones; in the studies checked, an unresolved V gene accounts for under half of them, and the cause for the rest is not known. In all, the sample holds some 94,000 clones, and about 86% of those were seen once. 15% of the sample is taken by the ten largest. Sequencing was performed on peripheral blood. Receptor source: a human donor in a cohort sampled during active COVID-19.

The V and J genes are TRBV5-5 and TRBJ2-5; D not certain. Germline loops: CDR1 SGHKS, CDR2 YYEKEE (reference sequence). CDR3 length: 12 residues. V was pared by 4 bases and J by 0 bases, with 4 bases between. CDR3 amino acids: CASSGDQETQYF. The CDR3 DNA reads TGTGCCAGCAGCGGAGACCAAGAGACCCAGTACTTC.

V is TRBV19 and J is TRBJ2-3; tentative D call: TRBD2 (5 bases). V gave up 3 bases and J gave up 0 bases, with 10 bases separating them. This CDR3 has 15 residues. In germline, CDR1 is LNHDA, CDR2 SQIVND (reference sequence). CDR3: CASSMRLTSTDTQYF. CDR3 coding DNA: TGTGCCAGTAGTATGCGACTAACTAGCACAGATACGCAGTATTTT.

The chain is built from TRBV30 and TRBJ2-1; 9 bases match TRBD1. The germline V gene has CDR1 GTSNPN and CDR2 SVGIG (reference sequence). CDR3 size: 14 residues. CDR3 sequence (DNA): TGTGCTTCCGCCGGGACAGGGTCTATCAATGAGCAGTTCTTC. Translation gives CASAGTGSINEQFF.

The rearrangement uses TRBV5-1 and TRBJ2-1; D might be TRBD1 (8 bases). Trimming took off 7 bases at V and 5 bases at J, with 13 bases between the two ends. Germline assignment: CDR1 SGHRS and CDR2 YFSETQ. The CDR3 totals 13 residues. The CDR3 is CASEQGGNNEQFF. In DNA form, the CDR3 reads TGCGCCAGCGAACAGGGGGGGAACAATGAGCAGTTCTTC.